This TCR beta chain was observed in a study of T cells after yellow fever vaccination. This clonotype has more than one count but fewer than ten. Trimming cost V 4 bases and J 0 bases, with 14 bases left between them. CDR1 SGHDN and CDR2 FVKESK come from the germline V gene. This CDR3 has 16 amino acids. TCRdb analysed the 5' RACE reads with MiXCR anew, one entry per CDR3 protein. The profile covers around 350,000 distinct CDR3 sequences, with roughly 6.2% appearing a single time and roughly 15% taken by the ten largest. The specimen was PBMCs, collected 5 days after the yellow fever booster vaccination. The chain joins TRBV14 to TRBJ2-3, with unresolved D. This receptor was taken from a man aged 25 to 45 who received the YFV17D yellow fever vaccine. CDR3 residues: CASSLRPPPSTDTQYF. The CDR3, as DNA: TGTGCCAGCAGCCTTCGGCCTCCTCCTAGCACAGATACGCAGTATTTT.